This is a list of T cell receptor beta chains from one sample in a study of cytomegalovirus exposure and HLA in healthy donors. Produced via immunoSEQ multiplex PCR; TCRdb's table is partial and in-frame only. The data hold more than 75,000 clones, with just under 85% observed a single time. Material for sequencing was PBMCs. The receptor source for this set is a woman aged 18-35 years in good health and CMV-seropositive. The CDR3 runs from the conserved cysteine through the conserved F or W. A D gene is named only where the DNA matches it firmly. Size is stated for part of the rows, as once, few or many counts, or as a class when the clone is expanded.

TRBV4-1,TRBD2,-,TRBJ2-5,CASSQDPPTSGIPPNQETQYF,TGCGCCAGCAGCCAAGATCCCCCGACTAGCGGGATCCCCCCGAACCAAGAGACCCAGTACTTC
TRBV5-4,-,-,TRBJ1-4,CASSLNNVKLFF,TGTGCCAGCAGCTTGAACAATGTAAAACTGTTTTTT
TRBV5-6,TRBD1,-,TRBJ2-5,CASSTTGGGQETQYF,TGTGCCAGCAGCACGACAGGGGGCGGCCAAGAGACCCAGTACTTC
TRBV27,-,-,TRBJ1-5,CASSLGPEFGQPQHF,TGTGCCAGCAGTTTGGGCCCTGAATTTGGCCAGCCCCAGCATTTT
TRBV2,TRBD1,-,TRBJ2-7,CASSRQGSYEQYF,TGTGCCAGCAGTCGACAGGGTTCCTACGAGCAGTACTTC
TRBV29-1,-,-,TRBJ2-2,CSVTGSTGELFF,TGCAGCGTTACGGGGAGCACCGGGGAGCTGTTTTTT
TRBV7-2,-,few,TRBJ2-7,CASSFQAGYEQYF,TGTGCCAGCAGCTTCCAGGCGGGCTACGAGCAGTACTTC
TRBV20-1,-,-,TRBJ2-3,CSAGKTDTQYF,TGCAGCGCAGGCAAGACAGATACGCAGTATTTT
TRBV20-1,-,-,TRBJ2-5,CSASKETQYF,TGCAGTGCTAGTAAAGAGACCCAGTACTTC
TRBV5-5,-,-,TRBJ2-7,CASSLVGGSSYEQYF,TGTGCCAGCAGCTTGGTTGGCGGAAGCAGCTACGAGCAGTACTTC
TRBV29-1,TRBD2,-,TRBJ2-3,CSVAPLAGGTDTQYF,TGCAGCGTTGCCCCACTAGCGGGAGGCACAGATACGCAGTATTTT
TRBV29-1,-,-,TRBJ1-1,CSVRQWSNTEAFF,TGCAGCGTTCGACAGTGGTCGAACACTGAAGCTTTCTTT
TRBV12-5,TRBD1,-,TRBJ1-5,CASGLAYDRGGQPQHF,TGTGCTAGTGGTTTGGCCTACGACAGGGGGGGTCAGCCCCAGCATTTT
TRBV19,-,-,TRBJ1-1,CASSMAGAWNTEAFF,TGTGCCAGTAGTATGGCGGGGGCATGGAACACTGAAGCTTTCTTT
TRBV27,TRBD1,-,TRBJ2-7,CASSLNLGQGSYEQYF,TGTGCCAGCAGTCTCAATCTAGGACAGGGGTCCTACGAGCAGTACTTC
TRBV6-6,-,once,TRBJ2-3,CATTTFADTQYF,TGTGCCACGACTACGTTCGCAGATACGCAGTATTTT
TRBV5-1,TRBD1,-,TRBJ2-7,CASRDDRATYEQYF,TGCGCCAGCAGGGACGACAGGGCTACCTACGAGCAGTACTTC
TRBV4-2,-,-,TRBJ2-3,CASSQVRGGDSSTDTQYF,TGTGCCAGCAGCCAAGTTCGAGGCGGGGACAGTAGCACAGATACGCAGTATTTT
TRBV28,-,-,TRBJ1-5,CASSLGGNSGQPQHF,TGTGCCAGCAGTTTAGGGGGCAATTCAGGTCAGCCCCAGCATTTT
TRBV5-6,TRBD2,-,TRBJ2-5,CASSPGTSGGKTQYF,TGTGCCAGCAGCCCCGGGACTAGCGGGGGTAAGACCCAGTACTTC
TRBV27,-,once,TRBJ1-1,CASSFSRAGEAFF,TGTGCCAGCAGTTTCTCCCGGGCGGGTGAAGCTTTCTTT
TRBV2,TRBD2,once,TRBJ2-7,CAGRRGLAGLYLF,TGTGCCGGGAGGAGGGGACTAGCGGGGCTATACCTCTTC
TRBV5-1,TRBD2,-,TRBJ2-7,CASSPSGVSSYEQYF,TGCGCCAGCAGCCCTAGCGGGGTGAGCTCCTACGAGCAGTACTTC
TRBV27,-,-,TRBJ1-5,CASSSNTQGLAQHF,TGTGCCAGCAGTTCCAACACACAGGGATTAGCCCAGCATTTT